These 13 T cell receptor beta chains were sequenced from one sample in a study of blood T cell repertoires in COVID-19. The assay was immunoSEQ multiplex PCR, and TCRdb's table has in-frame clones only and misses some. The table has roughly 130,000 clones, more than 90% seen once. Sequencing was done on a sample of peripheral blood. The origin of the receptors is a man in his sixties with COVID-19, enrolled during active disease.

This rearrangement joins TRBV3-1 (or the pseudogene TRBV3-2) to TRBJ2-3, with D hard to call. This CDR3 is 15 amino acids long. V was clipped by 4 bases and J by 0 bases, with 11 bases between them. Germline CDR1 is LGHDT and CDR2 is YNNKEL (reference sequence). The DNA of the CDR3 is TGTGCCAGCAGCCCCAACACCGCTAGCACAGATACGCAGTATTTT. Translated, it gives CASSPNTASTDTQYF.

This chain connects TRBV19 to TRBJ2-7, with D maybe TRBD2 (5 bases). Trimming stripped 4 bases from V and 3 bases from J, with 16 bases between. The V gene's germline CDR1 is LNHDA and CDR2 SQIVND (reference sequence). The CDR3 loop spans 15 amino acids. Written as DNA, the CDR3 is TGTGCCAGTAGTAGTTGGTCGGAGCGGAGCTACGAGCAGTACTTC. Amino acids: CASSSWSERSYEQYF.

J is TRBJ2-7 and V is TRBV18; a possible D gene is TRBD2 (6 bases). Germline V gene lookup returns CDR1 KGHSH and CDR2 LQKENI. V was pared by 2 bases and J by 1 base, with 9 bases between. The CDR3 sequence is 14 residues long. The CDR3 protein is CASSPGAGSYEQYF. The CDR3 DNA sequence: TGTGCCAGCTCACCAGGGGCGGGATCCTACGAGCAGTACTTC.

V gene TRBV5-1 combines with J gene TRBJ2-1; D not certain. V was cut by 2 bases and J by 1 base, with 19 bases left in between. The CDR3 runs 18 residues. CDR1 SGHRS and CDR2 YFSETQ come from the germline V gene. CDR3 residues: CASSFAGGRVESYNEQFF. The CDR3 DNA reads TGCGCCAGCAGCTTTGCCGGCGGCCGGGTAGAGTCCTACAATGAGCAGTTCTTC.

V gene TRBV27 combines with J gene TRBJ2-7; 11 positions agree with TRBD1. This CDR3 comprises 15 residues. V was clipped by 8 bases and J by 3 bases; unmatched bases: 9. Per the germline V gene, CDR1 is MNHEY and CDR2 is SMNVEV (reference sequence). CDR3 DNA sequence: TGTGCCAGCGGTATCCGGGACAGGGGGAACTACGAGCAGTACTTC. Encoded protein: CASGIRDRGNYEQYF.

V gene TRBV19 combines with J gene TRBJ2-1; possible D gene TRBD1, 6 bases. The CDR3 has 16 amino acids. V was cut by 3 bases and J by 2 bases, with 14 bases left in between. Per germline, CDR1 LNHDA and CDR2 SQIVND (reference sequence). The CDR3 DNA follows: TGTGCCAGTAGTATCTTCTCCGGGACAACCTACAATGAGCAGTTCTTC. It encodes CASSIFSGTTYNEQFF.

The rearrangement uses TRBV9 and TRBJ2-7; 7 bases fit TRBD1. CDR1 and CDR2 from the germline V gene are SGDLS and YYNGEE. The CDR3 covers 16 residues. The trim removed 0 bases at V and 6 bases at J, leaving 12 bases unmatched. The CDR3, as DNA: TGTGCCAGCAGCGTAGGACAGGGAAACGCGCGTGGCGAGCAGTACTTC. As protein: CASSVGQGNARGEQYF.

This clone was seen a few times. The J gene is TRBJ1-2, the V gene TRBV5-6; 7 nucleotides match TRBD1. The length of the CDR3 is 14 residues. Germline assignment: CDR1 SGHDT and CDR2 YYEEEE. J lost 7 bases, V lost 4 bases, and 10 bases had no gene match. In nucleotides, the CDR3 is TGTGCCAGCAGCGACACAGGGGCGAGGGGTGGCTACACCTTC. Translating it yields CASSDTGARGGYTF.

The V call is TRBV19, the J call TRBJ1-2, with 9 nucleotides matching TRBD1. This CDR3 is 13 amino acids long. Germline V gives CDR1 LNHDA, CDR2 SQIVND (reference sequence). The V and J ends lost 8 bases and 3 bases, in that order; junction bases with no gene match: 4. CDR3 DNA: TGTGCCAGTGACCGGACAGGGGACTATGGCTACACCTTC. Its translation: CASDRTGDYGYTF.

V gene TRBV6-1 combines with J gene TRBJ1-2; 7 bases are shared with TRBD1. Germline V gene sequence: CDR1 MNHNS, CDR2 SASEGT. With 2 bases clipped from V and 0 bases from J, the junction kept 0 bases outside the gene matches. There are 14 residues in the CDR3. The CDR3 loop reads CASSEQGANYGYTF. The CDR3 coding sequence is TGTGCCAGCAGTGAACAGGGGGCTAACTATGGCTACACCTTC.

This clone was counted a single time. CDR3 bases: TGTGCCAGCAGTCGACTTCTAGGAGGGTACGAGCAGTACTTC. Protein product: CASSRLLGGYEQYF. This chain links TRBV6-5 with TRBJ2-7; TRBD2 is a possible D gene (6 bases). This CDR3 is built from 14 residues. Trimming stripped 5 bases from V and 4 bases from J, with 15 bases between. Germline CDR1 MNHEY, CDR2 SVGAGI.

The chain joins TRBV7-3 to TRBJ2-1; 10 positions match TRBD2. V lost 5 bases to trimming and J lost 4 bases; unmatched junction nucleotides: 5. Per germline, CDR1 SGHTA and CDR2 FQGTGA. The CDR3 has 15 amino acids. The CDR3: CASSPASGSYNEQFF. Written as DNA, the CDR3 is TGTGCCAGCAGCCCAGCTAGCGGGAGTTACAATGAGCAGTTCTTC.

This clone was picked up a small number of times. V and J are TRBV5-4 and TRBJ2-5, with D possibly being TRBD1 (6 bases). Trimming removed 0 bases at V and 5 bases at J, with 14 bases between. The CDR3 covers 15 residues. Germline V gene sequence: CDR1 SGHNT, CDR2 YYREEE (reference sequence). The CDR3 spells CASSLEDSSRETQYF. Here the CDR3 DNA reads TGTGCCAGCAGCTTGGAGGACAGCAGCCGGGAGACCCAGTACTTC.